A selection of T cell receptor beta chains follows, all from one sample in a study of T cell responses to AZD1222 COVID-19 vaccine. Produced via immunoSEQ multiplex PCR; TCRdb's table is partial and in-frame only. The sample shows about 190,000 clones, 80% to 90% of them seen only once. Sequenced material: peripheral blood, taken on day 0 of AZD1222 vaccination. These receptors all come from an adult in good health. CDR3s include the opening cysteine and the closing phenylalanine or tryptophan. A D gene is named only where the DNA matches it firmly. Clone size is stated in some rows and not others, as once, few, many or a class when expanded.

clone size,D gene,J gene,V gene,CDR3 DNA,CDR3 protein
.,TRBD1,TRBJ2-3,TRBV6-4,TGTGCCAGCAGACAGGGGGCAAGTTCAGATACGCAGTATTTT,CASRQGASSDTQYF
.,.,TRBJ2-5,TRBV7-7,TGTGCTAGCAGCAAAACTGGACCCCCTTTTCCAGAGACCCAGTACTTC,CASSKTGPPFPETQYF
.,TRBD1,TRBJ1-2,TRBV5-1,TGCGCCAGCAGCTTGGTGCAGGGGGCGATAAAACATGGCTACACCTTC,CASSLVQGAIKHGYTF
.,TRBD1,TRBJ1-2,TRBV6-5,TGTGCCAGCAGCACCGGGACAGCGAACTATGGCTACACCTTC,CASSTGTANYGYTF
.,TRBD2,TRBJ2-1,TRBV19,TGTGCCAGTAGTAGCGGGACTAGCGGATACAATGAGCAGTTCTTC,CASSSGTSGYNEQFF
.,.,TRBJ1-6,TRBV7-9,TGTGCCAGCAGCTTGTGGGGCAGGAATTCACCCCTCCACTTT,CASSLWGRNSPLHF
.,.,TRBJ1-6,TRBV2,TGTGCCAGCAGTGGACACGATAATTCACCCCTCCACTTT,CASSGHDNSPLHF
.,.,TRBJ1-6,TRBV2,TGTGCCAGCAGTAAGGATCCGGCCGCGAATTCACCCCTCCACTTT,CASSKDPAANSPLHF
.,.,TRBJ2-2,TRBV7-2,TGTGCCAGCAGCTTAGATCCGGGGATATACACCGGGGAGCTGTTTTTT,CASSLDPGIYTGELFF
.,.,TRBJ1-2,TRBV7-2,TGTGCCAGCAGCTTAGCTTTTGGTGGCTACACCTTC,CASSLAFGGYTF
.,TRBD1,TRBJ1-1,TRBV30,TGTGCCTGGAGTTTACGCCCCTCGAGAGACAGGGCCACTGAAGCTTTCTTT,CAWSLRPSRDRATEAFF
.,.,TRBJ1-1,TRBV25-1,TGTGCCAGCAGTGAATATGAGGTAGGGTCTCAAGCTTTCTTT,CASSEYEVGSQAFF
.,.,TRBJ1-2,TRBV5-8,TGTGCCAGCAGCTTGCGCGACAGTCCTTATGGCTACACCTTC,CASSLRDSPYGYTF
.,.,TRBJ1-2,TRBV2,TGTGCCAGCAGTACTACCGAGCGACAGGCGGGCTACACCTTC,CASSTTERQAGYTF
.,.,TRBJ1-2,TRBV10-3,TGTGCCATCAGTGAGAGTCAAAACTATGGCTACACCTTC,CAISESQNYGYTF
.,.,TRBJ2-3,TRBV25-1,TGTGCCAGCAATGCGGGGACAGATACGCAGTATTTT,CASNAGTDTQYF
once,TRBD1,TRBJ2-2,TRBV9,TGTGCCAGCAGCCAGGGGGCTGGGGAGCTGTTTTTT,CASSQGAGELFF
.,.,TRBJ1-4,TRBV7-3,TGTGCCAGCAGCCCTTTTTCGCGGGGGGAGGATGAAAAACTGTTTTTT,CASSPFSRGEDEKLFF
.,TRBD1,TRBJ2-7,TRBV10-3,TGTGCCATCAGTGAGTTCGAGGGGGCCTCTGCCTACGAGCAGTACTTC,CAISEFEGASAYEQYF
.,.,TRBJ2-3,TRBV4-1,TGCGCCAGCAGCCAAGATGGGGTGAGGCGCGGGACAGATACGCAGTATTTT,CASSQDGVRRGTDTQYF
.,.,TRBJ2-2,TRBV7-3,TGTGCCAGCAGCTTATTTACGGGACACCAGGCGAACACCGGGGAGCTGTTTTTT,CASSLFTGHQANTGELFF
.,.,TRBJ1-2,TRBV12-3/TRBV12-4,TGTGCCAGCAGTCCCCGGGGTGGCTATGGCTACACCTTC,CASSPRGGYGYTF
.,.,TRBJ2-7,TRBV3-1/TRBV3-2,TGTGCCAGCAGCCCCGCCGGGGCAGTTATAAGCTACGAGCAGTACTTC,CASSPAGAVISYEQYF
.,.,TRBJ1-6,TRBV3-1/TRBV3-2,TGTGCCAGCAGCCAGTGGGAGTCCTATAATTCACCCCTCCACTTT,CASSQWESYNSPLHF
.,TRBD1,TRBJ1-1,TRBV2,TGTGCCAGCAGTGACCAGACAGGGGGCTCCGCTGAAGCTTTCTTT,CASSDQTGGSAEAFF
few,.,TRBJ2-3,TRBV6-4,TGTGCCAGCAGTGCCGGGGTCGCAGATACGCAGTATTTT,CASSAGVADTQYF
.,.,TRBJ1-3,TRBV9,TGTGCCAGCAGCGTAGGAGGGGAGTACGGAAACACCATATATTTT,CASSVGGEYGNTIYF
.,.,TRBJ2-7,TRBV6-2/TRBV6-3,TGTGCCAGCAGTTATGGGACACGAGCCTACGAGCAGTACTTC,CASSYGTRAYEQYF
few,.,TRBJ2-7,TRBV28,TGTGCCAGCAGTTTTTTCCGGGGCAGGGCCGAGCAGTACTTC,CASSFFRGRAEQYF